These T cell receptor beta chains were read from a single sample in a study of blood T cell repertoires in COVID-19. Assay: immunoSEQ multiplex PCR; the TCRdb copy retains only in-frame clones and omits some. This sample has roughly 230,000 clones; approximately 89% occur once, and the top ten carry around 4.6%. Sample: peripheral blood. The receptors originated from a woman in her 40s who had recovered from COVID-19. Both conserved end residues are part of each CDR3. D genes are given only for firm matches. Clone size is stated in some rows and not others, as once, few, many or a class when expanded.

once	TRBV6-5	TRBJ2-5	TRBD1	CASSYAQGYQETQYF	TGTGCCAGCAGTTACGCACAGGGGTACCAAGAGACCCAGTACTTC
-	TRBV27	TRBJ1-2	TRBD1	CASSQPGQGMSGYTF	TGTGCCAGCAGTCAACCGGGACAGGGCATGAGTGGCTACACCTTC
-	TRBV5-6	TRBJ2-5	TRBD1	CASSSGTGVQETQYF	TGTGCCAGCAGCTCCGGGACAGGGGTCCAAGAGACCCAGTACTTC
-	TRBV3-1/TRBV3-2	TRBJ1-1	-	CASSQVALGVPEAFF	TGTGCCAGCAGCCAAGTCGCCCTCGGGGTACCTGAAGCTTTCTTT
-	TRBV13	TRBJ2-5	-	CASSSRGSGYETQYF	TGTGCCAGCAGCTCCCGGGGTAGCGGATATGAGACCCAGTACTTC
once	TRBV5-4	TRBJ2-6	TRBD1	CASSFPGTASGANVLTF	TGTGCCAGCAGCTTTCCCGGGACAGCTTCTGGGGCCAACGTCCTGACTTTC
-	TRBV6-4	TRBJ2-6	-	CASSDSSGSGANVLTF	TGTGCCAGCAGTGACTCGTCGGGTTCTGGGGCCAACGTCCTGACTTTC
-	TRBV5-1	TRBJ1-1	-	CASSPRTDPNTEAFF	TGCGCCAGCAGCCCCCGGACAGACCCTAACACTGAAGCTTTCTTT
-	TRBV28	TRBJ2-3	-	CASSLPSTDTQYF	TGTGCCAGCAGTCTCCCCTCCACAGATACGCAGTATTTT
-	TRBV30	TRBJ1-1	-	CAWSVGYGSQGMNTEAFF	TGTGCCTGGAGTGTAGGTTACGGGTCGCAGGGAATGAACACTGAAGCTTTCTTT